This passage covers 27 T cell receptor beta chains from one sample sequenced in a study of response to subunit inactivated influenza vaccine. TCRdb re-called the RT-PCR reads with MiXCR, one entry per CDR3 protein. This table holds 450,000 to 600,000 distinct CDR3 sequences, under 8.5% found once. The specimen comprised PBMCs from blood, sampled around 25 months after vaccination. These receptors all come from a man aged 50 to 69 who received an inactivated influenza vaccine.

This clonotype has more than one count but fewer than ten. The chain joins TRBV11-2 to TRBJ1-2, with D perhaps matching TRBD1 (5 bases). V dropped 3 bases and J dropped 5 bases, with 13 bases sitting between them. The CDR3 has 14 amino acids. In germline, CDR1 is SGHAT, CDR2 FQNNGV. CDR3 region: CASSLEPTAYGYTF. CDR3 sequence (DNA): TGTGCCAGCAGCTTGGAGCCGACAGCTTATGGCTACACCTTC.

This clonotype has at least ten counts. V usage is TRBV3-1 and J usage is TRBJ1-6; no clear D gene. The CDR3 is 13 residues long. The germline gives CDR1 LGHDT, CDR2 YNNKEL (reference sequence). The V end lost 0 bases, the J end lost 8 bases, and 5 bases lay between the germline ends. The DNA for the CDR3 is TGTGCCAGCAGCCAAGACAGACATTCACCCCTCCACTTT. Its translation: CASSQDRHSPLHF.

In this sample, this clonotype turned up a few times. The chain couples TRBV9 to TRBJ2-1; the D gene is possibly TRBD2 (6 bases). Germline V lookup: CDR1 SGDLS, CDR2 YYNGEE. The length of the CDR3 is 15 residues. Trimming removed 3 bases at V and 2 bases at J, with 12 bases between. CDR3 nucleotides: TGTGCCAGCAGCGGTCGGCGGGGCGCCTACAATGAGCAGTTCTTC. This encodes CASSGRRGAYNEQFF. Looking up the rest from reference TRBV9 and TRBJ2-1 gives the full variable domain: DSGVTQTPKHLITATGQRVTLRCSPRSGDLSVYWYQQSLDQGLQFLIQYYNGEERAKGNILERFSAQQFPDLHSELNLSSLELGDSALYFCASSGRRGAYNEQFFGPGTRLTVL.

This clonotype was seen a handful of times. The genes are TRBV20-1 and TRBJ2-1; D call uncertain. The germline gives CDR1 DFQATT, CDR2 SNEGSKA (reference sequence). Trimming took 0 bases from V and 10 from J, leaving 1 base between them. The CDR3 consists of 9 residues. DNA of the CDR3: TGCAGTGCTAGAGAAGAGCAGTTCTTC. Its protein product is CSAREEQFF.

This clonotype appeared many times. The rearrangement uses TRBV5-6 and TRBJ2-2; no definite D call. This CDR3 is built from 13 residues. Germline V CDR1 and CDR2: SGHDT, YYEEEE. The V end was cut by 2 bases, the J end by 6 bases, with 8 bases between. For the CDR3, the DNA is TGTGCCAGCAGCTTTCTCCCCGCCGGGGAGCTGTTTTTT. It translates to CASSFLPAGELFF. The whole variable domain, filled in from reference TRBV5-6 and TRBJ2-2, reads DAGVTQSPTHLIKTRGQQVTLRCSPKSGHDTVSWYQQALGQGPQFIFQYYEEEERQRGNFPDRFSGHQFPNYSSELNVNALLLGDSALYLCASSFLPAGELFFGEGSRLTVL.

J is TRBJ2-1 and V is TRBV7-3; the D is unclear. V lost 0 bases and J 0 bases, leaving 24 bases between the germline ends. The germline V gene has CDR1 SGHTA and CDR2 FQGTGA. The CDR3 has 21 amino acids. The CDR3 DNA sequence: TGTGCCAGCAGCTTAACGAGAGAAGGGCAACGCTTTAACATCTCCTACAATGAGCAGTTCTTC. Translated, it gives CASSLTREGQRFNISYNEQFF.

Many counts were recorded for this clonotype. The CDR3 protein is CSARDPTSGGRDTQYF. CDR3 DNA sequence: TGCAGTGCTAGAGATCCGACTAGCGGGGGGCGTGATACGCAGTATTTT. V and J are TRBV20-1 and TRBJ2-3; TRBD2 matches at 13 bases. With 0 bases clipped from V and 6 bases from J, the junction kept 6 bases outside the gene matches. The CDR3 totals 16 residues. The germline V gene has CDR1 DFQATT and CDR2 SNEGSKA (reference sequence).

To note about this clonotype: Lacking the conserved final phenylalanine or tryptophan, this CDR3 likely reflects a read error. The rearrangement joins TRBV5-5 to TRBJ1-5, with TRBD1 as a possible D gene (6 bases). V lost 7 bases and J 6 bases, leaving 20 bases between the germline ends. This CDR3 comprises 15 residues. CDR1 is SGHKS and CDR2 is YYEKEE in the germline V gene (reference sequence). The CDR3 loop reads CASGVGQGNGQPQHY. The CDR3 DNA follows: TGTGCCAGCGGAGTAGGGCAGGGGAACGGTCAGCCCCAGCATTAT.

Only a few counts were recorded for this clonotype. This chain connects TRBV21-1 to TRBJ2-3; TRBD1, the D gene given by the table, was not confirmed from the DNA. TRBV21-1 is a listed pseudogene. This CDR3 spans 14 amino acids. This chain's CDR3 is CASTGQGETDTQYF. The CDR3 coding sequence is TGTGCCAGCACAGGACAGGGGGAGACAGATACGCAGTATTTT.

This clonotype was picked up a small number of times. The chain is built from TRBV6-2 or TRBV6-3 and TRBJ2-1; the match to TRBD2 covers 7 bases. The germline V gene encodes CDR1 MNHEY and CDR2 SVGEGT. J was trimmed by 3 bases and V by 0 bases; bases with no gene match: 8. This CDR3 is 17 amino acids long. The CDR3 DNA reads TGTGCCAGCAGTTACTCGCGCCTAGCGGCCTACTACAATGAGCAGTTCTTC. Translation gives CASSYSRLAAYYNEQFF.

This clonotype was seen a handful of times. The DNA for the CDR3 is TGTGCCAGCAGTCCCCGGACTAGCGGGGGAAGTGGCAAAAACATTCAGTACTTC. This encodes CASSPRTSGGSGKNIQYF. The V call is TRBV11-2, the J call TRBJ2-4, with 13 nucleotides matching TRBD2. CDR3 length: 18 residues. CDR1 and CDR2 (germline): SGHAT, FQNNGV. J lost 3 bases, V lost 6 bases, and 11 bases had no gene match.

The chain combines TRBV11-2 with TRBJ2-7; D might be TRBD2 (6 bases). V lost 6 bases to trimming and J lost 3 bases, with 21 bases between them. Per the germline V gene, CDR1 is SGHAT and CDR2 is FQNNGV. CDR3 size: 16 residues. The CDR3 here is CASRPSSVFGVYEQYF. The CDR3 nucleotides are TGTGCCAGCAGGCCTTCTAGCGTCTTCGGGGTCTACGAGCAGTACTTC.

The table lists this clonotype with many counts. The rearrangement uses TRBV7-9 and TRBJ2-1; the match to TRBD2 covers 10 bases. The V gene end was trimmed by 2 bases and the J gene end by 8 bases; junction bases not matched to a gene: 6. Germline lookup yields CDR1 SEHNR and CDR2 FQNEAQ (reference sequence). The CDR3 consists of 15 residues. In nucleotides, the CDR3 is TGTGCCAGCAGCTTACCCAGCGGGAGGGCCGATGAGCAGTTCTTC. This encodes CASSLPSGRADEQFF.

This clonotype has a handful of counts. The chain carries TRBV28 and TRBJ2-3; D remains unclear. Between the trimmed V and J ends, which lost 5 bases and 2 bases, there was a span of 11 bases. CDR1 is MDHEN, CDR2 SYDVKM, per germline. The CDR3 sequence is 14 residues long. This chain's CDR3 is CASSTSPNTDTQYF. In DNA form, the CDR3 reads TGTGCCAGCAGTACCAGTCCGAACACAGATACGCAGTATTTT.

The chain employs TRBV4-3 and TRBJ1-5, with D uncertain. Germline CDR1 reads LGHNA; CDR2 reads YSLEER. The CDR3 sequence is 13 residues long. V dropped 0 bases and J dropped 9 bases, with 9 bases sitting between them. CDR3 nucleotides: TGCGCCAGCAGCCAAGAGACCCTTGGGCCCCAGCATTTT. Residues: CASSQETLGPQHF.

This clonotype has a count of ten or more. DNA of the CDR3: TGCGCCAGCAGCTCACGACAGGCCGGAGGGACTGAAGCTTTCTTT. This translates into CASSSRQAGGTEAFF. J is TRBJ1-1 and V is TRBV5-1, with D perhaps matching TRBD1 (6 bases). Trimming removed 3 bases at V and 5 bases at J, with 17 bases between. This CDR3 has 15 residues. CDR1 is SGHRS, CDR2 YFSETQ, per germline.

The sample holds a few counts of this clonotype. The chain is built from TRBV5-1 and TRBJ2-3; D possibly corresponds to TRBD2 (6 bases). The germline V gene has CDR1 SGHRS and CDR2 YFSETQ. CDR3 length equals 14 residues. The ends were cut back, 5 bases at V and 2 bases at J, with 12 bases in the middle. The CDR3 is CASSAGTLTDTQYF. The CDR3 nucleotides are TGCGCCAGCAGTGCCGGGACTCTCACAGATACGCAGTATTTT.

This clonotype occurred many times. This chain uses TRBV15 with TRBJ2-5; perhaps TRBD1 as D (5 bases). Deletions cut 3 bases from V and 2 bases from J, with 10 bases between. The CDR3 spans 14 residues. The germline gives CDR1 LNHNV, CDR2 YYDKDF (reference sequence). CDR3 amino acids: CATSRWQGQETQYF. The DNA of the CDR3 is TGTGCCACCAGCAGGTGGCAGGGTCAAGAGACCCAGTACTTC.

V and J are TRBV7-9 and TRBJ1-2; possible D gene TRBD1, 6 bases. With 5 bases removed from V and 0 bases from J, the gap between germline ends came to 13 bases. CDR3 size: 15 residues. Germline lookup yields CDR1 SEHNR and CDR2 FQNEAQ (reference sequence). The CDR3 bases are TGTGCCAGCAGCACAACAGGGCTACCTAACTATGGCTACACCTTC. Its protein is CASSTTGLPNYGYTF.

This chain joins TRBV20-1 and TRBJ1-4, with 8 nucleotides matching TRBD1. V lost 6 bases to trimming and J lost 0 bases; unmatched junction nucleotides: 3. CDR1 is DFQATT and CDR2 is SNEGSKA in the germline V gene (reference sequence). This CDR3 has 14 amino acids. The CDR3 DNA reads as TGCAGTGCCCGGACAGGGTCAACTAATGAAAAACTGTTTTTT. Encoded protein: CSARTGSTNEKLFF.

This clonotype was detected only a few times. The chain recombines TRBV28 with TRBJ2-5; D is perhaps TRBD1 (6 bases). Per germline, CDR1 MDHEN and CDR2 SYDVKM. There are 14 residues in the CDR3. Trimming removed 5 bases from V and 4 bases from J, with 14 bases in between. As DNA, the CDR3 is TGTGCCAGCAGTGCAACAGGGTACCCAGAGACCCAGTACTTC. Translation: CASSATGYPETQYF. The variable domain in full, with the rest retrieved from reference TRBV28 and TRBJ2-5, is DVKVTQSSRYLVKRTGEKVFLECVQDMDHENMFWYRQDPGLGLRLIYFSYDVKMKEKGDIPEGYSVSREKKERFSLILESASTNQTSMYLCASSATGYPETQYFGPGTRLLVL.

This clonotype has a handful of counts. This rearrangement joins TRBV20-1 to TRBJ2-1; D gene uncertain. The length of the CDR3 is 12 residues. Trimming removed 5 bases at V and 6 bases at J, with 11 bases between. Germline V gene data show CDR1 as DFQATT and CDR2 as SNEGSKA (reference sequence). The CDR3 region has the DNA TGCAGTGCTGGCAAACTCCGCAATGAGCAGTTCTTC. Translated, it gives CSAGKLRNEQFF.

The sample holds a few counts of this clonotype. The rearrangement joins TRBV27 to TRBJ2-1; 12 bases are a match to TRBD2. Germline CDR1 and CDR2: MNHEY and SMNVEV (reference sequence). The V and J ends lost 5 bases and 7 bases, in that order; junction bases with no gene match: 6. CDR3 length equals 15 residues. Written as DNA, the CDR3 is TGTGCCAGCAGTAAGTTACTAGCGGGAGGTAATGAGCAGTTCTTC. It yields the protein CASSKLLAGGNEQFF.

Only a few counts were recorded for this clonotype. The rearrangement links TRBV28 to TRBJ2-7; D might be TRBD1 (5 bases). This CDR3 comprises 14 residues. V lost 1 base and J 3 bases, leaving 10 bases between the germline ends. The V gene's germline CDR1 is MDHEN and CDR2 SYDVKM. Here the CDR3 DNA reads TGTGCCAGCAGTTTATTAGGGGCCCTCTACGAGCAGTACTTC. Translation gives CASSLLGALYEQYF. The whole variable domain, remainder taken from reference TRBV28 and TRBJ2-7, is DVKVTQSSRYLVKRTGEKVFLECVQDMDHENMFWYRQDPGLGLRLIYFSYDVKMKEKGDIPEGYSVSREKKERFSLILESASTNQTSMYLCASSLLGALYEQYFGPGTRLTVT.

This clonotype was counted ten times or more. This sequence joins TRBV3-1 and TRBJ2-1; D unresolved. The V gene lost 1 base and the J gene lost 5 bases, with 15 bases spanning the gap. Germline CDR1 LGHDT, CDR2 YNNKEL (reference sequence). The CDR3 has 16 amino acids. This CDR3 is CASSQGSPSHHNEQFF. For the CDR3, the DNA is TGTGCCAGCAGCCAAGGGTCCCCTAGTCACCACAATGAGCAGTTCTTC.

This clonotype was seen a few times. The chain has TRBV13 and TRBJ2-2, with a possible D match to TRBD2 (6 bases). CDR3 length equals 16 residues. V gave up 6 bases and J gave up 0 bases, with 14 bases separating them. Germline loops: CDR1 PRHDT, CDR2 FYEKMQ (reference sequence). CDR3 in amino acids: CASRERTKTNTGELFF. The CDR3 DNA is TGTGCCAGCAGGGAGCGGACTAAGACGAACACCGGGGAGCTGTTTTTT.

This clonotype was seen repeatedly, ten times or more. The chain joins TRBV12-3 or TRBV12-4 to TRBJ1-4; TRBD1 aligns across 7 bases. This CDR3 has 14 residues. V was clipped by 5 bases and J by 7 bases; unmatched bases: 7. The CDR3: CASSTATGSEKLFF. CDR3 in DNA: TGTGCCAGCAGTACAGCGACAGGGAGTGAAAAACTGTTTTTT.